There are a few counts of the clone carrying this TCR beta chain. What it recognizes is unknown. Trimming removed 5 bases from V and 5 bases from J; junction bases left unmatched: 6. The CDR3 totals 15 residues. The use of a sample-barcoded 5' primer and a J-beta primer mix characterized a second PCR of roughly 7 to 12 cycles. Every molecule of cDNA carried a tag from a template-switch adaptor with 12 random nucleotides. CDR3-containing paired-end reads numbering at least 2.5 million came from each sample. From the 5' RACE reads, TCRdb called clonotypes with MiXCR, one entry per CDR3 protein. The sample lists 600,000 or so distinct CDR3 sequences, under 25% occurring once. These data come from a study of blood T cells in healthy people across ages. Overall study: With template switching, about one barcoded beta molecule was captured per two T cells.

Study results and caveats: Estimates of total diversity, which came from one million sequenced T cells, were considered to be underestimates.

The chain joins TRBV12-3 or TRBV12-4 to TRBJ2-7, with 13 bases lining up with TRBD2. This TCR derives from an older man in good health. Specimen: blood. DNA of the CDR3: TGTGCCAGCAGTCGGACTAGCGGGAGTACCAACGAGCAGTACTTC. It encodes CASSRTSGSTNEQYF.